These 8 T cell receptor beta chains were all obtained from the same sample, sequenced in a study of cytomegalovirus exposure and HLA in healthy donors (dated by TCRdb to about 2017). The protocol used for the library was the immunoSEQ multiplex PCR assay. For the multiplex PCR, a mixture combining 60 forward primers for TCR Vbeta segments and 13 reverse primers for TCR Jbeta segments was used. The immuneACCESS repertoire file appears here via TCRdb, limited to in-frame rearrangements. These files lack a portion of the clones; in checked studies, under half of the deficit traces to unresolved V genes, and the cause of the others is not known. The sample data list 160,000 or so clones, and 65% to 75% of these were observed just once. The ten biggest clones cover about 2.5% of the sample. The sample comprised PBMCs. The receptors stem from a human donor in good health.

This clone was counted a single time. This chain uses TRBV7-9 with TRBJ1-2; D not resolved. The CDR3 is made up of 13 amino acids. Germline V gives CDR1 SEHNR, CDR2 FQNEAQ (reference sequence). The V and J ends lost 1 base and 6 bases respectively, with 9 bases between them. CDR3 region: CASSLGSPDGYTF. In nucleotides, the CDR3 is TGTGCCAGCAGCTTAGGTTCCCCGGATGGCTACACCTTC.

The V gene is TRBV7-9, the J gene TRBJ2-7; a possible D gene is TRBD1 (6 bases). CDR1 SEHNR and CDR2 FQNEAQ come from the germline V gene (reference sequence). The CDR3 is 15 amino acids. The V and J ends lost 10 bases and 0 bases respectively, with 19 bases between them. The CDR3, as DNA: TGTGCCATCTCCCTTGATACAGGGCCCTCCTACGAGCAGTACTTC. This sequence encodes CAISLDTGPSYEQYF.

The chain recombines TRBV15 with TRBJ1-2; 10 nucleotides align to TRBD1. The CDR3 spans 15 residues. V gave up 0 bases and J gave up 12 bases; unmatched junction bases: 10. Germline V gene lookup returns CDR1 LNHNV and CDR2 YYDKDF (reference sequence). CDR3 DNA: TGTGCCACCAGCAGAGAAGTTTTGGGACAGGGGTCACACACCTTC. Translation gives CATSREVLGQGSHTF.

This rearrangement joins TRBV7-9 to TRBJ2-3; tentatively, D is TRBD2 (5 bases). Germline loops: CDR1 SEHNR, CDR2 FQNEAQ (reference sequence). This CDR3 has 17 residues. Trimming left V 0 bases short and J 1 base short, with 14 bases between. The CDR3 bases are TGTGCCAGCAGCTTAGCGGGTGCTAGCCACCGCACAGATACGCAGTATTTT. It yields the protein CASSLAGASHRTDTQYF.

This chain links TRBV5-4 with TRBJ1-1; 7 nucleotides agree with TRBD1. V lost 4 bases, J lost 0 bases, and 12 bases stayed unmatched. CDR1 is SGHNT and CDR2 is YYREEE in the germline V gene (reference sequence). This CDR3 is built from 17 residues. The CDR3 DNA reads as TGTGCCAGCAGCCTCCGACTGACAGGGATGTTGAACACTGAAGCTTTCTTT. This translates into CASSLRLTGMLNTEAFF.

This chain joins TRBV6-5 and TRBJ1-2; D gene unclear. The CDR3 loop spans 14 amino acids. CDR1 MNHEY and CDR2 SVGAGI come from the germline V gene. Between the trimmed V and J ends, which lost 6 bases and 4 bases, there was a span of 15 bases. The CDR3 region is CASSSSGRPYGYTF. CDR3 nucleotides: TGTGCCAGCAGCTCCAGCGGACGCCCCTATGGCTACACCTTC.

The chain uses TRBV19 and TRBJ1-1, with D possibly TRBD1 on 5 matching bases. The germline V gene encodes CDR1 LNHDA and CDR2 SQIVND (reference sequence). Trimming shortened V by 4 bases and J by 6 bases, and 9 bases separated the two germline ends. This CDR3 contains 12 residues. CDR3 amino acids: CASSTGSSEAFF. CDR3 sequence (DNA): TGTGCCAGTAGTACAGGGTCCTCTGAAGCTTTCTTT.

V usage is TRBV7-9 and J usage is TRBJ2-1; 12 bases match TRBD2. V shed 5 bases and J 4 bases; nucleotides not matched to a gene: 12. The germline gives CDR1 SEHNR, CDR2 FQNEAQ (reference sequence). The CDR3 totals 18 residues. This CDR3 is CASSPRTSGEGGYNEQFF. The CDR3 DNA reads TGTGCCAGCAGCCCTCGGACTAGCGGGGAGGGAGGATACAATGAGCAGTTCTTC.